Each of the 9 T cell receptor beta chains below was sequenced from the same sample in a study of glioma-infiltrating T cells. Amplification of TCR alpha and beta CDR3 regions from RNA used iRepertoire nested multiplex PCR. TCRdb called the multiplex PCR reads again in MiXCR, with one record for every CDR3 protein. This sample has about 4,900 distinct CDR3 sequences, with 25% to 40% found just once. The sample consisted of glioma tissue, nonneoplastic brain tissue, or PBMCs (not recorded which). These receptors were taken from a human donor with low-grade glioma or glioblastoma, undergoing nonglioma brain surgery, or in good health (not recorded which).

This clonotype is medium-sized. The chain has TRBV14 and TRBJ2-1; D is uncertain. The CDR3 length is 14 residues. V lost 5 bases to trimming and J lost 4 bases, with 12 bases between them. Germline assignment: CDR1 SGHDN and CDR2 FVKESK. The CDR3 here is CASSTPEAYNEQFF. In nucleotides, the CDR3 is TGTGCCAGCAGCACCCCAGAGGCGTACAATGAGCAGTTCTTC.

This clonotype was recorded once. Compared with germline, one end of the junction differs, possibly owing to a read error. The chain recombines TRBV7-9 with TRBJ1-1, with D perhaps TRBD1 (5 bases). The CDR3 contains 17 residues. Germline V gene sequence: CDR1 SEHNR, CDR2 FQNEAQ (reference sequence). The chain's CDR3 is CASSLAGRTDMKTEAFF. Here the CDR3 DNA reads TGTGCCAGCAGCTTAGCGGGACGCACAGACATGAAAACTGAAGCTTTCTTT.

A word on this clonotype: A read error may explain this, as a much larger clone is one base away. The chain recombines TRBV3-1 with TRBJ2-7, with D perhaps matching TRBD1 (8 bases). The V end lost 6 bases, the J end lost 12 bases, and 18 bases lay between the germline ends. Germline V lookup: CDR1 LGHDT, CDR2 YNNKEL (reference sequence). The CDR3 loop spans 12 amino acids. The CDR3 spells CASSRGQGGRYV. In DNA form, the CDR3 reads TGTGCCAGCAGTCGCGGACAGGGAGGGCGGTACGTC.

This clonotype has at least ten counts. V is TRBV4-1 and J is TRBJ2-3; D call uncertain. The CDR3 sequence is 15 residues long. Germline loops: CDR1 MGHRA, CDR2 YSYEKL. The V end lost 0 bases, the J end lost 2 bases, and 9 bases lay between the germline ends. CDR3 DNA: TGCGCCAGCAGCCAAGAACGACTCCACACAGATACGCAGTATTTT. Amino acid sequence: CASSQERLHTDTQYF.

To note about this clonotype: A single base separates this from a much larger clone, so it may be a read error. The CDR3 DNA reads TGTGCCAGCAGCACCCGCAGGGGTTCCTACGTGCAGTACTTC. Its protein is CASSTRRGSYVQYF. The genes are TRBV3-1 and TRBJ2-7, with D maybe TRBD1 (6 bases). In germline, CDR1 is LGHDT, CDR2 YNNKEL (reference sequence). This CDR3 region has 14 residues.

The chain combines TRBV27 with TRBJ2-3; TRBD2 is a possible D gene (6 bases). Per the germline V gene, CDR1 is MNHEY and CDR2 is SMNVEV (reference sequence). V was pared by 5 bases and J by 5 bases, with 14 bases between. The CDR3 is 14 amino acids. The CDR3: CASSTWDGGDTQYF. The CDR3 nucleotides read TGTGCCAGCAGTACCTGGGACGGGGGAGATACGCAGTATTTT.

By frequency in the sample, this clonotype is medium-sized. The chain is built from TRBV20-1 and TRBJ2-2; 10 bases line up with TRBD2. Germline V gene sequence: CDR1 DFQATT, CDR2 SNEGSKA (reference sequence). This CDR3 is built from 15 residues. With 6 bases clipped from V and 4 bases from J, the junction kept 8 bases outside the gene matches. For the CDR3, the DNA is TGCAGTGCCCCGGGACTAGCGTTAGGCACCGGGGAGCTGTTTTTT. Its translation is CSAPGLALGTGELFF.

The table lists this clonotype with a count of one. The chain employs TRBV6-1 and TRBJ2-1; D is possibly TRBD2 (7 bases). Germline V lookup: CDR1 MNHNS, CDR2 SASEGT. CDR3 size: 15 residues. The V gene lost 1 base and the J gene lost 8 bases, with 15 bases spanning the gap. The DNA of the CDR3 is TGTGCCAGCAGTGAAGAGGGGGGGGCCTTGGATGAGCAGTTCTTC. It codes for CASSEEGGALDEQFF.

There are a few counts of this clonotype. This chain joins TRBV5-6 and TRBJ2-5; TRBD1 matches at 7 bases. The CDR3 is 16 residues long. The V segment lost 2 bases and the J segment 0 bases; nucleotides outside the gene matches: 7. CDR1 and CDR2 (germline): SGHDT, YYEEEE. The DNA of the CDR3 is TGTGCCAGCAGCTTCCGACAGGGACCGTACCAAGAGACCCAGTACTTC. Protein sequence: CASSFRQGPYQETQYF.